This TCR beta chain was documented in a study of identical twins. This clonotype occurred many times. Its antigen remains unknown. Study-level findings and limits: Twins' surplus sharing was weaker for beta out-of-frame sequences. Insertions ran lower in abundant cord blood beta clonotypes, though not in memory repertoires. Out-of-frame sharing of TCR alpha in monozygotic twins was underestimated by models.

Trimming took off 2 bases at V and 4 bases at J, with 10 bases between the two ends. The CDR3 runs to 14 residues. Germline lookup yields CDR1 SGHKS and CDR2 YYEKEE (reference sequence). After template switching added a universal primer site, the resulting cDNA carried unique molecular identifiers. TCRdb independently ran MiXCR on the 5' RACE reads; one entry per CDR3 protein. This table has about 250,000 distinct CDR3 sequences, 6% to 8.5% appearing once. The same data also contributed to another study, on yellow fever vaccine responses in identical twins.

The sequenced sample was CD8+ T cells sorted from blood. The receptor was isolated from a woman between 18 and 29 years old in good health. The rearrangement links TRBV5-5 to TRBJ2-1; D is undetermined. DNA of the CDR3: TGTGCCAGCAGCTTCCCACCCACATACAATGAGCAGTTCTTC. Translating gives CASSFPPTYNEQFF. Using reference TRBV5-5 and TRBJ2-1 for the parts outside the CDR3, the full variable domain is DAGVTQSPTHLIKTRGQQVTLRCSPISGHKSVSWYQQVLGQGPQFIFQYYEKEERGRGNFPDRFSARQFPNYSSELNVNALLLGDSALYLCASSFPPTYNEQFFGPGTRLTVL.